The subject of this entry is one TCR beta chain. The antigen it recognizes is unknown. No qualities accompany the bases; no much larger clone lies one base away. The library was produced with the immunoSEQ multiplex PCR assay. For the multiplex PCR, a mixture combining 60 forward primers for TCR Vbeta segments and 13 reverse primers for TCR Jbeta segments was used. A multiplex PCR assay on genomic DNA amplified the CDR3 region of rearranged TCR beta genes. The Illumina HiSeq System was used to sequence the amplified TCR beta libraries as 87-base-pair reads. The original methods were these. In a later analysis, roughly 80 million unique TCR beta chains were counted across the 650 to 750 repertoires, and roughly 10 million of these chains were shared by at least two donors. Raw reads were error-corrected and collapsed into unique sequences with a nearest-neighbor algorithm that merged closely related sequences to remove PCR and sequencing errors. CDR3 sequences were aligned to IMGT reference sequences to assign V, D and J gene segments. Each retained sequence needed at least a six-nucleotide match to both a V gene segment and a J gene segment. Rearrangements were called productive when the CDR3 lacked stop codons and stayed in frame with V and J; all others were non-productive. Following IMGT convention, CDR3 was defined as the stretch from the second conserved V-encoded cysteine to the conserved J-encoded phenylalanine. The earlier analysis of some 600 of the donors excluded sequences that lacked an unambiguous match to a single V gene segment. In an earlier analysis of 450 to 750 of the donors, a V segment was called functional when productive rearrangements were above 56.7%, and segregating when the standard deviation between donors exceeded 5%. A statistical classification framework was built to diagnose cytomegalovirus status from the catalog of TCR beta chain sequences. In a later analysis, V and J genes were assigned by comparing TCR nucleotide sequences against IMGT/GENE-DB human TR gene sequences. In a later analysis, CDR3 sequences and most-parsimonious VDJ recombination scenarios were assigned using the TCRdist pipeline. In a later analysis, each TCR beta chain was defined by its CDR3 amino acid sequence together with its V-gene family, and reads lacking a unique V-gene family were excluded. A later analysis removed several hundred highly shared, low-generation-probability nucleotide sequences to deal with suspected cross-contamination and a sequencing artifact. For each public chain, a later analysis derived a clonal expansion index from normalized ranks of inferred template counts within each repertoire. In a later analysis, generation probabilities were computed using a VDJ recombination model fitted to out-of-frame rearrangements, and the results were checked against IGoR. In a later analysis, hypergeometric tests were used to score TCR-TCR, TCR-HLA and TCR-CMV co-occurrence, with a repertoire-size bias correction applied to TCR pairs. False discovery rates were estimated in a later analysis by permuting HLA or CMV assignments 20 times. In a later analysis, co-occurring TCRs were grouped with DBSCAN, and TCRdist sequence similarity was added when clustering was performed within HLA-allele-positive subsets. For co-occurrence clustering, repertoires with fewer than 30,000 or more than 120,000 public chains were excluded, along with 5 or 6 repertoires with anomalous nucleotide sharing. As stored in TCRdb, this immuneACCESS dataset retains in-frame rearrangements with V and J assigned. A fraction of the clones does not appear; measured against another copy, unresolved V genes explain less than half of the discrepancy, and the remainder lacks a known reason. Clone size and the V and J calls come from that table; the DNA yielded D and trimming. Across this sample there are about 50,000 clones, with over 60% seen only once. About 9.3% of the sample comes from the top ten.

CDR1 and CDR2 were assigned from the germline V gene as SNHLY and FYNNEI. Including cysteine and phenylalanine, the CDR3 has 12 amino acids. Only the CDR3 DNA is retained, 36 bases long and in frame from the first base. V sheds 2 bases and J sheds 4 bases, leaving 6 bases between their ends. This sample is drawn from a study of cytomegalovirus exposure and HLA in healthy donors (dated by TCRdb to 2017 to 2019). In terms of the full investigation: According to an earlier analysis of around 600 of the donors, 150 million to 200 million T cells yielded 117 million unique TCR beta sequences and about 300 Gb of sequence data. The T cell repertoires of 700 or so subjects were profiled by immunosequencing and related to cytomegalovirus serostatus. Both class I and class II loci were covered by HLA typing, at four-digit resolution. Besides the first cohort of approximately 710 subjects, a separate validation cohort made up of about 120 different subjects was used. All discovery cohort repertoires had been generated on a single sequencing platform. An early release covering roughly 640 HLA-typed donors comprised around 300 gigabases of sequencing data and 85 million or so unique TCR sequences. A later genetic analysis used genome-wide SNP genotypes for about three fifths of the 666 donors, treating that subset as a discovery cohort. In an earlier analysis of roughly 580 of the donors, high-throughput TCR beta sequencing was used to judge whether each TCR beta V gene segment behaved as functional or pseudogenic. In the later analysis, no new phenotypic data were used to find candidate immune exposures; instead, reliance was placed on TCR beta sequences and their occurrence across donors. Across around 400 genotyped donors of the cohort, an average of about 240,000 unique TCR beta nucleotide sequences per donor were sequenced, and approximately 17% of those sequences were non-productive. Of the roughly 390 genotyped donors, 81% were placed in the genetic ancestry cluster associated with self-reported Caucasian donors. Typing coverage varied by locus: roughly 629-640 donors for A, B, C, DRB1 and DQB1; 522 for DQA1; more than 600 for DPA1; around 490 for DPB1. In a later analysis, previously published TCR beta repertoires from 600 to 850 donors were re-analyzed and high-resolution HLA genotyping was added so that TCR occurrence patterns could be studied. Roughly 5 DR-DQ haplotypes were treated as single units for association and clustering because of strong linkage in the cohort. Alongside the repertoire data, information on donor age, sex, ethnicity and CMV serostatus was compiled. The study combined high-throughput TCR immunosequencing, statistical association of individual TCRs with disease status, and machine learning to predict cytomegalovirus infection status. The study was designed to test whether signatures of past pathogen exposure could be identified by cataloging public T cell receptors.

Findings and caveats that apply to the study as a whole: A later analysis found that HLA-associated TCR beta chains were more clonally expanded and had lower generation probabilities than equally common non-associated chains. It was suggested by the authors that the approach could potentially be generalized to other disease states and immunological phenotypes. The presence/absence analyses assumed that sequencing depth was roughly uniform across donors, and that assumption may not be true. Three of the identified cytomegalovirus-associated TCR beta chains were confirmed in vitro to be specific for cytomegalovirus antigens. CMV serostatus was the only immune exposure information available for the cohort. In a later analysis, TCR association rates were found to vary across HLA loci, with the most associated TCRs seen for DRB1 alleles and the fewest for HLA-C alleles. An association between a missense DCLRE1C variant and V-gene and J-gene trimming of TCR beta chains was found in a later genetic analysis and replicated in an independent cohort. The study gave a list of over 150 TCR beta chains associated with cytomegalovirus. A further reported finding was that TCR beta sequences accurately predicted the HLA-A and HLA-B alleles for most subjects in the first cohort. Some IMGT-functional V segments, including TRBV6-2 and TRBV6-3, could not be told apart with the 87-base-pair reads, so those segments were excluded. When HLA alleles, especially DR and DQ, strongly co-occurred, TCR associations were difficult to assign to individual alleles. Because counts were too low, some 16 rarely observed V segments, including chromosome 9 orphons, were excluded from the earlier analysis of 587 of the donors. In a later genetic analysis, fewer N-insertions in productive TCRs were reported among donors in an Asian-associated ancestry cluster than the roughly 700-donor mean. A cluster of highly shared sequence variants was judged likely to represent a technical artifact of the sequencing pipeline. Most TCR sequences were seen in very few donors, while some public TCRs were found in many individuals. In a later analysis, several top co-occurrence clusters were reported to appear linked to parvovirus B19, influenza, CMV and Epstein-Barr virus. Broadly in line with IMGT annotations, most TCR beta V segments showed up in productive rearrangements about 87% or about 30% of the time in an earlier analysis of roughly 590 of the donors. Because HLA typing was missing for some donors at each locus, association tests included only the typed subset. A later analysis found that most CMV-associated TCR beta chains appeared HLA-restricted, with HLA associations seemingly driven largely by CMV exposure. Only TCR beta chains were sequenced in this cohort, and the absence of alpha or paired-chain data limited detectable features. In a later analysis, 15,000 to 20,000 TCR beta sequences were associated with specific HLA alleles at a false discovery rate of 0.05. The classifier was reported to diagnose cytomegalovirus status with high specificity and sensitivity in both the original and validation cohorts. Correlated functional status among segregating V segments might be attributable to linkage disequilibrium, but an unknown experimental factor could not be ruled out.

In total, more than 500 healthy bone marrow donors made up the cohort. Cohort members were all nominally healthy when sampled, although unrecorded immune exposures were likely present. The donor was CMV seronegative and was included in the group of a few hundred seronegative cohort members. A peripheral blood sample was collected from each donor, and TCR beta sequencing was performed on peripheral blood mononuclear cells. The Qiagen DNeasy Blood Extraction Kit was used to extract genomic DNA from the blood cell samples. The sample comprised PBMCs. The V and J segments used are TRBV2 and TRBJ2-7; perhaps TRBD1 is the D gene, with 6 bases matching. This TCR derives from a woman aged 50 to 65 in good health and CMV-seronegative. The DNA sequence is given as TGTGCCAGCAGTGAAAGGGGGTACGAGCAGTACTTC. Its translation reads: CASSERGYEQYF.